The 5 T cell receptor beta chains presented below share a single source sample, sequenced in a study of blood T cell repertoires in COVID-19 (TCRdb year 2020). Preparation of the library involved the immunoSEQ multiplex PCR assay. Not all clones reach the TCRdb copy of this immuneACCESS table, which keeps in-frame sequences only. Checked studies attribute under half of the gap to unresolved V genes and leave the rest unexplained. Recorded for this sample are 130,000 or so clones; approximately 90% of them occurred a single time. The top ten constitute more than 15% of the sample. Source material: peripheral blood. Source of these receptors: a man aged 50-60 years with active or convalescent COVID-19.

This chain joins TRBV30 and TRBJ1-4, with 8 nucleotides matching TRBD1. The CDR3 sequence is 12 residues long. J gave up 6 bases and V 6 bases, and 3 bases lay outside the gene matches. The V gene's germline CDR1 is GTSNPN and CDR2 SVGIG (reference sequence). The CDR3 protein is CACGQGDEKLFF. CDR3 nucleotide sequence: TGTGCCTGTGGACAGGGTGATGAAAAACTGTTTTTT.

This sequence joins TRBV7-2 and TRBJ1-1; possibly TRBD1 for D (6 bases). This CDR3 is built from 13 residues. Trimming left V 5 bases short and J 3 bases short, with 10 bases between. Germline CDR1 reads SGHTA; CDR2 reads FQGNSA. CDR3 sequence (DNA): TGTGCCAGCAGCCAACAGGGTTACACTGAAGCTTTCTTT. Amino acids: CASSQQGYTEAFF.

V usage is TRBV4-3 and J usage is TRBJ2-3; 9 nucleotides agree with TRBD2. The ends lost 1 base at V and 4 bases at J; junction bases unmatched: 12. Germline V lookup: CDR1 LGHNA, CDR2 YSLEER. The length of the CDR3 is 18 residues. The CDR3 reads CASSQGRGGGAYPDTQYF. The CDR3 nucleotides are TGCGCCAGCAGCCAAGGTCGGGGCGGGGGGGCTTACCCAGATACGCAGTATTTT.

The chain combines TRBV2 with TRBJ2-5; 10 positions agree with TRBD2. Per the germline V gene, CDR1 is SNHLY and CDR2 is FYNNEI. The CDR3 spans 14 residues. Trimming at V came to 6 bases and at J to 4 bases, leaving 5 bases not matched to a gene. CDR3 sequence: CASSKRLAGETQYF. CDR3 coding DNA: TGTGCCAGCAGCAAACGACTAGCGGGAGAGACCCAGTACTTC.

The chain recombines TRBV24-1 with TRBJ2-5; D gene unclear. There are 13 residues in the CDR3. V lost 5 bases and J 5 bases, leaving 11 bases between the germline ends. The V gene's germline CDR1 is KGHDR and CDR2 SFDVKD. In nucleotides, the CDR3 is TGTGCCACCAGTGGCCCCTACGGGGAGACCCAGTACTTC. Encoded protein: CATSGPYGETQYF.